A selection of T cell receptor beta chains follows, all from one sample in a study of T cell changes during pregnancy in multiple sclerosis. Assay: immunoSEQ multiplex PCR; the TCRdb copy retains only in-frame clones and omits some. The sample has about 110,000 clones, roughly nine tenths seen once. This specimen consisted of peripheral blood, obtained before pregnancy. The receptor set was obtained from a female donor with multiple sclerosis, enrolled in a pregnancy study. Each CDR3 is given with its conserved first and last residue. The D gene is left open where the match is weak. Clone size is shown for a subset of rows, as once, few, many or a class of expanded clone.

NA	TRBV19	NA	TRBJ2-1	TGTGCCAGTAGTATAGGGGCAGCCTACAATGAGCAGTTCTTC	CASSIGAAYNEQFF
NA	TRBV19	NA	TRBJ1-5	TGTGCCAGTAGAGACTTAAGGGGTCAGCCCCAGCATTTT	CASRDLRGQPQHF
NA	TRBV27	NA	TRBJ1-1	TGTGCCAGCTTGTGCGGGACCGAGAGTAGTAGGGACACTGAAGCTTTCTTT	CASLCGTESSRDTEAFF
TRBD1	TRBV12-5	NA	TRBJ2-5	TGTGCTAGTGGTTTGCAGACAGGGGGGTACGGGGAGGAGACCCAGTACTTC	CASGLQTGGYGEETQYF
TRBD1	TRBV5-3	once	TRBJ1-6	TGTGCCAGAAGCTCGAAGGGGGCACCTTATAATTCACCCCTCCACTTT	CARSSKGAPYNSPLHF
TRBD1	TRBV6-1	NA	TRBJ1-5	TGTGCCAGCACTAGACAGGGTGATCAGCCCCAGCATTTT	CASTRQGDQPQHF
NA	TRBV6-6	NA	TRBJ2-7	TGTGCCAGCTCCTGGGCTAGCGACTACGAGCAGTACTTC	CASSWASDYEQYF
NA	TRBV6-6	NA	TRBJ1-5	TGTGCCAGCAGGCACAGGGCAAGCAATCAGCCCCAGCATTTT	CASRHRASNQPQHF
TRBD1	TRBV28	NA	TRBJ2-1	TGTGCCAGCAGTTTTTTTAGGACAGGGACCTACAATGAGCAGTTCTTC	CASSFFRTGTYNEQFF
TRBD2	TRBV5-1	once	TRBJ2-5	TGCGCCAGCAGCTCCACTAGCGGGAGCGTGCGAGAGACCCAGTACTTC	CASSSTSGSVRETQYF
NA	TRBV18	NA	TRBJ1-5	TGTGCCAGCTCACCAGAGAGGCAGCCCCAGCATTTT	CASSPERQPQHF
NA	TRBV7-6	once	TRBJ2-2	TGTGCCAGCAGCTCCGATACAGGGATCGGGGAGCTGTTTTTT	CASSSDTGIGELFF
NA	TRBV6-1	NA	TRBJ1-1	TGTGCCAGCAGTGACCAGGGCAGGGCCACTGAAGCTTTCTTT	CASSDQGRATEAFF
NA	TRBV29-1	NA	TRBJ1-1	TGCAGCGTTGTGAGGGAAGGGCTCGTCACTGAAGCTTTCTTT	CSVVREGLVTEAFF
NA	TRBV6-6	NA	TRBJ1-5	TGTGCCAGCAGTTCCGGGTTGTATAGCAATCAGCCCCAGCATTTT	CASSSGLYSNQPQHF
NA	TRBV6-1	NA	TRBJ2-1	TGTGCCACCCGTCGGGACATTGAGGATGAGCAGTTCTTC	CATRRDIEDEQFF
TRBD2	TRBV29-1	NA	TRBJ2-3	TGCAGCGTTGAAGGGACTAGCGGTTTCACAGATACGCAGTATTTT	CSVEGTSGFTDTQYF
TRBD2	TRBV7-2	NA	TRBJ2-1	TGTGCCAGCAGCTTACTAGGCGGGAGGCCGTACAATGAGCAGTTCTTC	CASSLLGGRPYNEQFF
TRBD1	TRBV6-6	NA	TRBJ2-1	TGTGCCAGCAGTTACTCGGCAGGGGGCACGTATGAGCAGTTCTTC	CASSYSAGGTYEQFF
NA	TRBV9	NA	TRBJ2-3	TGTGCCAGCAGCCTTAGCGGAGGCACAGATACGCAGTATTTT	CASSLSGGTDTQYF
NA	TRBV20-1	NA	TRBJ2-3	TGCAGTGCTAGCGGGTATACGCAGTATTTT	CSASGYTQYF
NA	TRBV28	NA	TRBJ1-5	TGTGCCAGCAGTTTATTCTCCAATCAGCCCCAGCATTTT	CASSLFSNQPQHF
TRBD2	TRBV14	NA	TRBJ2-7	TGTGCCAGCAGCCAAGGCGGGGGGCGCGCGGAGCAGTACTTC	CASSQGGGRAEQYF